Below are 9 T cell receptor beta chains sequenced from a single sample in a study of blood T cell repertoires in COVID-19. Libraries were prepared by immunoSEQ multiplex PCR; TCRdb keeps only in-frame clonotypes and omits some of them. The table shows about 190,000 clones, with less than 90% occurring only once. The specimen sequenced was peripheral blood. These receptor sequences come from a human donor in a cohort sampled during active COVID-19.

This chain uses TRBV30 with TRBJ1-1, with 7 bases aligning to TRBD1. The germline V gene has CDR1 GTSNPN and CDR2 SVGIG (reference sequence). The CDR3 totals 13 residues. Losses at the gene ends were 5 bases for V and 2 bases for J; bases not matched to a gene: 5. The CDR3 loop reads CAWDRAHNTEAFF. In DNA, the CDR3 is TGTGCCTGGGACAGGGCCCACAACACTGAAGCTTTCTTT.

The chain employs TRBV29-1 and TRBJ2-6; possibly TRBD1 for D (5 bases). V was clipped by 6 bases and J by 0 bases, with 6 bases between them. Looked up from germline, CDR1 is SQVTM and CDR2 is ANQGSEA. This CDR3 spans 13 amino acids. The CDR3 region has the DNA TGCAGCGTGACAGTCTCTGGGGCCAACGTCCTGACTTTC. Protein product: CSVTVSGANVLTF.

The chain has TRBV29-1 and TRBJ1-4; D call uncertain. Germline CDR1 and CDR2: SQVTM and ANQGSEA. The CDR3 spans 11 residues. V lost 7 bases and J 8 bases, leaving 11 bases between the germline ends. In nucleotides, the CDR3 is TGCAGCGCTGGGTCGGGGGAAAAACTGTTTTTT. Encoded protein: CSAGSGEKLFF.

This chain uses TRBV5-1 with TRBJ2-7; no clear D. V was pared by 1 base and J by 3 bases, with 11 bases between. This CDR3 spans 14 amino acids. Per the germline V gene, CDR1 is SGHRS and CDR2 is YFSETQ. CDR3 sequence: CASSLSNSNYEQYF. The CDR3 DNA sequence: TGCGCCAGCAGCTTGTCGAATAGCAACTACGAGCAGTACTTC.

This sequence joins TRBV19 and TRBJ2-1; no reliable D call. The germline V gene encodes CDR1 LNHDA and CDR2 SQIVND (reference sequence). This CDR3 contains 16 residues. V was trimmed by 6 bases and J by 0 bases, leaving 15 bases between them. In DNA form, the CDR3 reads TGTGCCAGTAGGGGCTCACACTTAAGCTCCTACAATGAGCAGTTCTTC. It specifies CASRGSHLSSYNEQFF.

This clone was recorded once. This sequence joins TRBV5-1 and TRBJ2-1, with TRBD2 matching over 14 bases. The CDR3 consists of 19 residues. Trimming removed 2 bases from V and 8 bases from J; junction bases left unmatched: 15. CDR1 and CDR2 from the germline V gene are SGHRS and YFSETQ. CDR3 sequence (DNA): TGCGCCAGCAGCTTTCGGGGACTAGCGGGAGTTAAACGTCGCGATGAGCAGTTCTTC. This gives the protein CASSFRGLAGVKRRDEQFF.

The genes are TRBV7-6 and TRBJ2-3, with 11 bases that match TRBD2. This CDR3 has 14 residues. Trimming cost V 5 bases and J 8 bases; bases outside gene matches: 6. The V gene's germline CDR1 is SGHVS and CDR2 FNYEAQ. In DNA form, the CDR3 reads TGTGCCAGCAGCCCTACTAGCGGGAGTGGTACGCAGTATTTT. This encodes CASSPTSGSGTQYF.

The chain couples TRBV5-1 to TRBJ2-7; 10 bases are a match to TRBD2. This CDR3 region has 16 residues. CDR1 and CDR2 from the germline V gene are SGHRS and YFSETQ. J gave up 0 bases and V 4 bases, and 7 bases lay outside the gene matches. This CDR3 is CASSPLAGVSSYEQYF. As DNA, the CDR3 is TGCGCCAGCAGCCCCCTAGCGGGAGTCAGCTCCTACGAGCAGTACTTC.

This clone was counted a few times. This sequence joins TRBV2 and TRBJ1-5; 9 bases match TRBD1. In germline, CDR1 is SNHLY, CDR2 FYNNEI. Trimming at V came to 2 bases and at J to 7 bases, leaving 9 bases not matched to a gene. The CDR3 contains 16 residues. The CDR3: CASSELRGQGGQPQHF. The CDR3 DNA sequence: TGTGCCAGCAGTGAACTGAGGGGACAGGGTGGACAGCCCCAGCATTTT.